In its sample, the clone carrying this TCR beta chain was seen a few times. The data were obtained in a study of blood T cell repertoires in COVID-19. Across the whole study: There were acute and convalescent COVID-19 samples, and they came from the United States, Italy and Spain.

The CDR3 length is 15 residues. J lost 6 bases, V lost 6 bases, and 9 bases had no gene match. The V gene's germline CDR1 is MNHEY and CDR2 SVGAGI. Profiled with immunoSEQ multiplex PCR; TCRdb holds only in-frame clones, not every one. The sample records approximately 120,000 clones, over 60% being singletons. Input material: peripheral blood. The TCR originated in a man between 40 and 49 years old with active or convalescent COVID-19. The V and J genes are TRBV6-5 and TRBJ1-5; 9 nucleotides line up with TRBD1. As DNA, the CDR3 is TGTGCCAGCAGAAACTCCGGGACAGGGCCTCAGCCCCAGCATTTT. It encodes CASRNSGTGPQPQHF.